This TCR beta chain appears in the sequencing data of a study of blood T cell repertoires in COVID-19. The wider study: Acute-phase and convalescent COVID-19 samples originated in the United States, Italy and Spain.

This CDR3 spans 14 amino acids. Germline CDR1 SEHNR, CDR2 FQNEAQ (reference sequence). Trimming removed 5 bases at V and 5 bases at J, with 16 bases between. Clones were sequenced by immunoSEQ multiplex PCR, and TCRdb holds only the in-frame ones, with some missing. This table has tens of thousands of clones, under 95% appearing once. The sequence was collected from a human donor in a cohort sampled during active COVID-19. The rearrangement uses TRBV7-9 and TRBJ2-7; weak D call: TRBD2 (5 bases). Sample: peripheral blood. CDR3 region: CASSLPGFGDEQYF. The CDR3 nucleotides read TGTGCCAGCAGCCTCCCGGGATTCGGAGACGAGCAGTACTTC.